This TCR beta chain emerged from a study of cytomegalovirus exposure and HLA in healthy donors (dated by TCRdb to 2016 to 2017). Regarding the complete study: In an earlier analysis of under 600 of the donors, 276 Gb of sequence data and 117 million unique TCR beta sequences from 150 million to 200 million T cells were reported. About 310 gigabases of sequencing data and 70 million to 100 million unique TCR sequences were included in an early release covering about 700 HLA-typed donors. Of the approximately 370 genotyped donors, 65% to 90% were placed in the genetic ancestry cluster associated with self-reported Caucasian donors. The study aimed to test whether signatures of past pathogen exposure could be identified by cataloging public T cell receptors. The T cell repertoires of 550 to 850 subjects were profiled by immunosequencing and related to cytomegalovirus serostatus. Along with the roughly 670-subject first cohort, a separate validation cohort of about 110 different subjects was used. The study combined high-throughput TCR immunosequencing, statistical association of individual TCRs with disease status, and machine learning to predict cytomegalovirus infection status. A later analysis re-analyzed previously published TCR beta repertoires from approximately 700 donors and added high-resolution HLA genotyping to study TCR occurrence patterns. Rather than using new phenotypic data, the later analysis identified candidate immune exposures from TCR beta sequences and from how often those sequences occurred across donors. In an earlier analysis of 587 of the donors, high-throughput TCR beta sequencing was used to judge whether each TCR beta V gene segment behaved as functional or pseudogenic. Donor age, sex, ethnicity and CMV serostatus were compiled together with the repertoire data. A later genetic analysis took genome-wide SNP genotypes for about three fifths of the roughly 700 donors and used that subset as a discovery cohort. Every repertoire in the discovery cohort had been generated on one and the same sequencing platform. Class I and class II HLA loci were covered by the typing at four-digit resolution. Typing coverage differed by locus: A, B, C, DRB1 and DQB1 were typed in about 629-630 donors, DQA1 in about 500, DPA1 in around 600, and DPB1 in just under 480. Four to six DR-DQ haplotypes were handled as single units for association and clustering because linkage in the cohort was strong. Across some 400 genotyped donors of the cohort, an average of about 220,000 unique TCR beta nucleotide sequences per donor were sequenced, and about a sixth of those sequences were non-productive. Overall results and qualifications from the work: Strong co-occurrence of HLA alleles, especially DR and DQ, made assigning TCR associations to individual alleles difficult. This cohort had only TCR beta chains sequenced, and the lack of alpha or paired-chain data limited which features could be detected. While some public TCRs were present in many individuals, most TCR sequences turned up only very rarely across donors. Because counts were too low, some 16 rarely observed V segments, including chromosome 9 orphons, were excluded from the earlier analysis of 587 of the donors. According to a later genetic analysis, donors in an Asian-associated ancestry cluster had fewer N-insertions in productive TCRs than the approximately 610-donor mean. Compared with equally common non-associated chains, HLA-associated TCR beta chains in a later analysis were more clonally expanded and had lower generation probabilities. In a later analysis, most CMV-associated TCR beta chains were found to appear HLA-restricted, with HLA associations seemingly driven largely by CMV exposure. Correlated functional status among segregating V segments might reflect linkage disequilibrium, but an unknown experimental factor could not be ruled out. Presence/absence analyses assumed roughly uniform sequencing depth across donors, an assumption that may not hold. In an earlier analysis of approximately 590 of the donors, most TCR beta V segments were observed in productive rearrangements about 87% or about 30% of the time, broadly matching IMGT annotations. V-gene and J-gene trimming of TCR beta chains was associated with a missense DCLRE1C variant in a later genetic analysis, and the association was replicated in an independent cohort. A cluster of highly shared sequence variants was judged likely to represent a technical artifact of the sequencing pipeline. The classifier was reported to diagnose cytomegalovirus status with high specificity and sensitivity in both the original and validation cohorts. A further reported finding was that TCR beta sequences accurately predicted the HLA-A and HLA-B alleles for most subjects in the first cohort. For the cohort, immune exposure information was limited to CMV serostatus. In a later analysis, several top co-occurrence clusters were reported to appear linked to parvovirus B19, influenza, CMV and Epstein-Barr virus. Because some donors lacked HLA typing at each locus, the association tests relied only on the typed subset. According to the authors, the approach could potentially be generalized to other disease states and immunological phenotypes. The study listed 164 TCR beta chains as associated with cytomegalovirus. Some IMGT-functional V segments, including TRBV6-2 and TRBV6-3, could not be told apart with the 87-base-pair reads, so those segments were excluded. In a later analysis, the rate of TCR association differed among HLA loci, with DRB1 alleles having the most associated TCRs and HLA-C alleles having the fewest. Specific HLA alleles were associated with 15,000 to 20,000 TCR beta sequences at a false discovery rate of 0.05 in a later analysis. In vitro tests confirmed that a few of the cytomegalovirus-associated TCR beta chains recognize cytomegalovirus antigens.

The cysteine opens and the phenylalanine closes a CDR3 of 15 amino acids. Only the CDR3 DNA is retained, 45 bases long and in frame from the first base. According to the germline V gene, CDR1 reads MNHEY and CDR2 reads SVGAGI. V is cut back by 8 bases and J by 7 bases, with 12 bases in the junction unmatched. As regards this clone: Its antigen remains unidentified. The input lacks base qualities; no much larger clone sits a single base away.

The cohort consisted of 600 to 750 healthy bone marrow donors. At the time of sampling, every cohort member was nominally healthy, though immune exposures that went unrecorded were likely present. The donor was CMV seronegative and belonged to the group of 320 or so seronegative cohort members. Each donor provided a peripheral blood sample, and peripheral blood mononuclear cells were used for TCR beta sequencing. The Qiagen DNeasy Blood Extraction Kit was used to extract genomic DNA from the blood cell samples. Libraries were built with the immunoSEQ multiplex PCR assay. The multiplex PCR relied on a mix of 60 forward primers for TCR Vbeta segments and 13 reverse primers for TCR Jbeta segments. The CDR3 region of rearranged TCR beta genes was amplified from genomic DNA with a multiplex PCR assay. The amplified TCR beta libraries were sequenced on the Illumina HiSeq System as 87-base-pair reads. The paper's processing steps were these. In a later analysis, tens of millions of unique TCR beta chains were counted across the approximately 670 repertoires, and around 10 million of these chains were shared by at least two donors. Raw reads were error-corrected and collapsed into unique sequences with a nearest-neighbor algorithm that merged closely related sequences to remove PCR and sequencing errors. V, D and J gene segments were assigned by aligning CDR3 sequences to IMGT reference sequences. Each retained sequence needed at least a six-nucleotide match to both a V gene segment and a J gene segment. Rearrangements were called productive when the CDR3 lacked stop codons and stayed in frame with V and J; all others were non-productive. Following IMGT convention, CDR3 was defined as the stretch from the second conserved V-encoded cysteine up to the conserved J-encoded phenylalanine. The earlier analysis of 550 to 650 of the donors excluded any sequence lacking an unambiguous match to a single V gene segment. In an earlier analysis of 587 of the donors, V segments were called functional above 56.7% productive rearrangements and were called segregating when the between-donor standard deviation exceeded 5%. To diagnose cytomegalovirus status from the catalog of TCR beta chain sequences, a statistical classification framework was built. A later analysis assigned V and J genes by comparing TCR nucleotide sequences with IMGT/GENE-DB human TR gene sequences. Using the TCRdist pipeline, a later analysis assigned CDR3 sequences along with most-parsimonious VDJ recombination scenarios. A later analysis defined each TCR beta chain by its CDR3 amino acid sequence plus V-gene family, and excluded reads lacking a unique V-gene family. In a later analysis, around 600 highly shared, low-generation-probability nucleotide sequences were removed to address suspected cross-contamination and a sequencing artifact. For each public chain, a later analysis derived a clonal expansion index from normalized ranks of inferred template counts within each repertoire. Generation probabilities in a later analysis came from a VDJ recombination model fitted to out-of-frame rearrangements, and those results were checked against IGoR. A later analysis scored TCR-TCR, TCR-HLA and TCR-CMV co-occurrence with hypergeometric tests, applying a repertoire-size bias correction to TCR pairs. To estimate false discovery rates, a later analysis permuted the HLA or CMV assignments 20 times. In a later analysis, co-occurring TCRs were grouped with DBSCAN, and TCRdist sequence similarity was added when clustering was performed within HLA-allele-positive subsets. For co-occurrence clustering, repertoires with fewer than 30,000 or more than 120,000 public chains were excluded, along with a handful of repertoires with anomalous nucleotide sharing. The clones in this table, taken by TCRdb from immuneACCESS, are in-frame only. Not every clone is retained; where verified, under half of the shortfall comes from an unresolved V gene, and the cause of the rest is unknown. From that table come the V and J calls and clone size; the DNA was used to work out D and trimming. The sample table holds 50,000 or so clones, of which approximately 70% were seen once. 2.5% to 3% of the sample is taken by the ten largest.

The clonotype was recovered from a man younger than 35 in good health and CMV-seronegative. Source material: PBMCs. Here the chain combines TRBV6-5 and TRBJ2-2, and 8 junctional nucleotides match TRBD2. The CDR3 region has the sequence CASAYREGVLGELFF. The DNA sequence reads TGTGCCAGCGCCTATCGGGAGGGGGTTCTCGGGGAGCTGTTTTTT.